Below, 9 T cell receptor beta chains from the same sample are listed, as sequenced in a study of shared clonotypes between healthy human individuals. Assay used: immunoSEQ multiplex PCR; TCRdb lists only in-frame clones, some missing. The sample records over a million clones, about 80% being singletons. Sequencing was performed on memory CD4+ T cells from PBMCs. Subset specified: CD45RA-negative fraction. These receptors were obtained from a man younger than 35 in good health. Some clones in this sample may be carry-over from other donors' samples.

There are a few counts of this clone. The chain has TRBV19 and TRBJ1-5; 8 nucleotides match TRBD1. V was clipped by 10 bases and J by 2 bases; unmatched bases: 4. Germline values: CDR1 LNHDA, CDR2 SQIVND (reference sequence). The CDR3 extends over 13 amino acids. DNA for the CDR3: TGTGCCACCTCGACAGGGGGCAATCAGCCCCAGCATTTT. This codes for CATSTGGNQPQHF.

In its sample, this clone was seen once. J is TRBJ2-2 and V is TRBV29-1; maybe TRBD2 (7 bases). The CDR3 runs 11 residues. The germline gives CDR1 SQVTM, CDR2 ANQGSEA. Trimming stripped 8 bases from V and 7 bases from J, with 11 bases between. The CDR3 loop is CSPGEGGELFF. CDR3 DNA: TGCAGCCCAGGGGAGGGCGGGGAGCTGTTTTTT.

On this clone itself: At one boundary the junction diverges from the germline segment, which might be a read error. The chain employs TRBV5-8 and TRBJ2-3; 7 bases map to TRBD2. The CDR3 has 13 amino acids. Germline V lookup: CDR1 SGHTS, CDR2 YDEGEE. The CDR3 is CARSLGGGDTQYF. In nucleotides, the CDR3 is TGTGCCCGCAGCTTGGGGGGGGGAGATACGCAGTATTTT.

The chain uses TRBV5-6 and TRBJ2-7; 7 bases match TRBD1. The junction had 6 bases not matched to a gene; V was cut back by 4 bases and J by 2 bases. CDR1 and CDR2 from the germline V gene are SGHDT and YYEEEE. This CDR3 is built from 14 residues. The CDR3 DNA sequence: TGTGCCAGCAGCCTTCGGACAGGAGCCTACGAGCAGTACTTC. This sequence encodes CASSLRTGAYEQYF.

This chain joins TRBV7-9 and TRBJ2-2; D is perhaps TRBD2 (5 bases). CDR1 SEHNR and CDR2 FQNEAQ come from the germline V gene (reference sequence). The CDR3 contains 14 residues. V gave up 5 bases and J gave up 3 bases, with 10 bases separating them. CDR3 nucleotide sequence: TGTGCCAGCAGCCTGCAGAGGGACACCGGGGAGCTGTTTTTT. It encodes CASSLQRDTGELFF.

The chain is built from TRBV2 and TRBJ2-5, with D unresolved. TRBJ2-7 explains the end of the DNA better; the J call may be wrong. Germline CDR1 reads SNHLY; CDR2 reads FYNNEI. This CDR3 has 13 amino acids. This chain's CDR3 is CASNPGRLYEQYF. DNA of the CDR3: TGTGCCAGCAATCCCGGACGGCTCTACGAGCAGTACTTC.

The chain recombines TRBV4-3 with TRBJ1-5; D gene ambiguous. Trimming removed 0 bases from V and 2 bases from J, with 5 bases in between. Germline V CDR1 and CDR2: LGHNA, YSLEER. CDR3 size: 14 residues. The CDR3 bases are TGCGCCAGCAGCCAAGAAGACGGCAATCAGCCCCAGCATTTT. Residues: CASSQEDGNQPQHF.

This clone was recorded a few times. This chain joins TRBV9 and TRBJ2-1; a weak D match, TRBD1 (5 bases). Deletions cut 0 bases from V and 7 bases from J, with 14 bases between. CDR1 and CDR2 from the germline V gene are SGDLS and YYNGEE. The CDR3 spans 15 residues. The CDR3 region is CASSVEGTKGNEQFF. The CDR3 region has the DNA TGTGCCAGCAGCGTAGAGGGCACTAAGGGGAATGAGCAGTTCTTC. The full variable domain, its missing parts supplied by reference TRBV9 and TRBJ2-1, is DSGVTQTPKHLITATGQRVTLRCSPRSGDLSVYWYQQSLDQGLQFLIQYYNGEERAKGNILERFSAQQFPDLHSELNLSSLELGDSALYFCASSVEGTKGNEQFFGPGTRLTVL.

This clone was counted a single time. The chain links TRBV5-1 to TRBJ1-1; no definite D call. Deletions cut 2 bases from V and 1 base from J, with 6 bases between. CDR3 size: 13 residues. Looked up from germline, CDR1 is SGHRS and CDR2 is YFSETQ. The CDR3 DNA reads TGCGCCAGCAGCTTCAGCCAGAACACTGAAGCTTTCTTT. The encoded protein is CASSFSQNTEAFF.